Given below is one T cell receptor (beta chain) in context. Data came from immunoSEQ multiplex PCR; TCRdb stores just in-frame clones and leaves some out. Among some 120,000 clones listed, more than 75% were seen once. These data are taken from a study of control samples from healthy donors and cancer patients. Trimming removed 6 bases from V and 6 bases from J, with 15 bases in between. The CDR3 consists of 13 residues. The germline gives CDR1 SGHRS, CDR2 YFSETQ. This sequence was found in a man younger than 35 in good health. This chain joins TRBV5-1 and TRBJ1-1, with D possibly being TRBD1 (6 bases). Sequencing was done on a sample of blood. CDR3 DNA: TGCGCCAGCAACCCCGGGGGCAGGGCTGAAGCTTTCTTT. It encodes CASNPGGRAEAFF. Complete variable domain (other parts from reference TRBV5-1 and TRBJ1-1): KAGVTQTPRYLIKTRGQQVTLSCSPISGHRSVSWYQQTPGQGLQFLFEYFSETQRNKGNFPGRFSGRQFSNSRSEMNVSTLELGDSALYLCASNPGGRAEAFFGQGTRLTVV.